A single TCR beta chain is shown here with its context. This entry belongs to a study of blood T cell repertoires in COVID-19. Study context: Acute and convalescent COVID-19 samples came from the United States, Italy and Spain. From T cells, B-cell-depleted T cells, or PBMCs came the material, which was cDNA or gDNA.

Per the original data handling: By means of reference gene primer amplification, nucleated cell counts were estimated. The table came from immunoSEQ multiplex PCR; TCRdb's copy has only in-frame clones and leaves some out. The DNA was the basis for D and trimming; V, J and clone size are from that table. Here the sample spans roughly 87,000 clones, approximately 82% being singletons. The source of this sequence is a woman between 65 and 79 years old with acute or convalescent COVID-19. The sample taken for sequencing was peripheral blood.

The CDR3 coding sequence is TGTGCCAGCTCACTAGGGACAGGGGGATTGGGCACTGAAGCTTTCTTT. Translated, it gives CASSLGTGGLGTEAFF. This chain joins TRBV18 and TRBJ1-1, with 11 bases that match TRBD1. The V and J ends lost 4 bases and 4 bases, in that order; junction bases with no gene match: 8. Germline CDR1 reads KGHSH; CDR2 reads LQKENI. This CDR3 has 16 residues.